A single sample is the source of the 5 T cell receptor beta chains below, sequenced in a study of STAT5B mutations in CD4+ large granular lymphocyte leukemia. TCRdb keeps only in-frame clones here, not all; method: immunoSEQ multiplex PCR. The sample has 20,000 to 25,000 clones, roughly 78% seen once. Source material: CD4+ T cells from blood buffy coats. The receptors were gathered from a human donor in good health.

CDR3 in amino acids: CASSVTVGYNSPLHF. The CDR3 region has the DNA TGTGCCAGCAGTGTAACAGTTGGATATAATTCACCCCTCCACTTT. V gene TRBV6-4 combines with J gene TRBJ1-6, with unresolved D. The CDR3 totals 15 residues. Deletions cut 4 bases from V and 4 bases from J, with 11 bases between. Germline-derived CDR1 and CDR2 are MRHNA and SNTAGT.

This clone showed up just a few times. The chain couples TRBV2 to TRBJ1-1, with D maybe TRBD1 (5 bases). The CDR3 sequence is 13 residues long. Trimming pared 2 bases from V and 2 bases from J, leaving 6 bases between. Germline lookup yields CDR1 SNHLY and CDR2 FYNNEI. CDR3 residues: CASSEWTNTEAFF. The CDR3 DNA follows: TGTGCCAGCAGTGAATGGACAAACACTGAAGCTTTCTTT.

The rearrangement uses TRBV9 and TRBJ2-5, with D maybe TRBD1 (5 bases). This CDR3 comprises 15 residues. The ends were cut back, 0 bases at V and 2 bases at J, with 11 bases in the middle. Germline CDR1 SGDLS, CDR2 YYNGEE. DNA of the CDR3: TGTGCCAGCAGCGTAGAGGGGTGGCCTCAAGAGACCCAGTACTTC. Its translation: CASSVEGWPQETQYF. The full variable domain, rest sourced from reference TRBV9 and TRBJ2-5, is DSGVTQTPKHLITATGQRVTLRCSPRSGDLSVYWYQQSLDQGLQFLIQYYNGEERAKGNILERFSAQQFPDLHSELNLSSLELGDSALYFCASSVEGWPQETQYFGPGTRLLVL.

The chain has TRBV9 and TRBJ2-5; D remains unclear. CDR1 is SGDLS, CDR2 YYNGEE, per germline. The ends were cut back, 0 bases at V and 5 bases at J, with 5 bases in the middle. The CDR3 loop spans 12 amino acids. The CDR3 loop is CASSVDSETQYF. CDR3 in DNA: TGTGCCAGCAGCGTAGATAGTGAGACCCAGTACTTC.

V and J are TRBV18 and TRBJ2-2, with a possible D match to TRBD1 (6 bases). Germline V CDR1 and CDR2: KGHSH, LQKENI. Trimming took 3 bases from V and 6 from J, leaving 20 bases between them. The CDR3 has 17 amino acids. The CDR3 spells CASSPTQQTGLAGELFF. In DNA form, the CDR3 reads TGTGCCAGCTCACCCACACAACAAACAGGGCTGGCCGGGGAGCTGTTTTTT.